One and the same sample provided the 4 T cell receptor beta chains below, sequenced in a study of blood T cell repertoires in COVID-19 (dated by TCRdb to about 2020). The protocol used for the library was the immunoSEQ multiplex PCR assay. This is the immuneACCESS table as TCRdb keeps it, with only in-frame sequences that have V and J called. A part of the clones is gone; compared with another copy, unresolved V genes explain less than half, and the rest is unexplained. Present in this sample are approximately 200,000 clones, about nine tenths of which were seen just once. 2% to 2.5% of the sample goes to the ten largest clones. The sample comprised peripheral blood. These receptors came from a woman aged 45-65 years with acute or convalescent COVID-19.

The rearrangement links TRBV5-4 to TRBJ1-2; D gene ambiguous. Germline V gene sequence: CDR1 SGHNT, CDR2 YYREEE (reference sequence). Trimming removed 3 bases from V and 6 bases from J, with 12 bases in between. The CDR3 runs to 13 residues. CDR3 protein: CASSSEGVDGYTF. In DNA, the CDR3 is TGTGCCAGCAGCTCCGAGGGTGTTGATGGCTACACCTTC. Full variable domain (missing parts from reference TRBV5-4 and TRBJ1-2): ETGVTQSPTHLIKTRGQQVTLRCSSQSGHNTVSWYQQALGQGPQFIFQYYREEENGRGNFPPRFSGLQFPNYSSELNVNALELDDSALYLCASSSEGVDGYTFGSGTRLTVV.

CDR3 sequence: CASSWDRGPAFF. The DNA for the CDR3 is TGCGCCAGCAGTTGGGACAGGGGGCCCGCTTTCTTT. The chain uses TRBV5-1 and TRBJ1-1; 12 nucleotides align to TRBD1. The CDR3 has 12 amino acids. Germline V gene data show CDR1 as SGHRS and CDR2 as YFSETQ. J gave up 11 bases and V 5 bases, and 4 bases lay outside the gene matches.

The chain carries TRBV5-1 and TRBJ2-3; D not resolved. Trimming stripped 2 bases from V and 6 bases from J, with 19 bases between. The germline gives CDR1 SGHRS, CDR2 YFSETQ. There are 16 residues in the CDR3. DNA of the CDR3: TGCGCCAGCAGCTTCGTGTCGGGTAGTGGTACGGATACGCAGTATTTT. It yields the protein CASSFVSGSGTDTQYF.

The rearrangement links TRBV5-4 to TRBJ2-7; D is perhaps TRBD2 (7 bases). This CDR3 comprises 15 residues. Germline V gives CDR1 SGHNT, CDR2 YYREEE (reference sequence). The V end lost 1 base, the J end lost 0 bases, and 11 bases lay between the germline ends. CDR3 protein: CASSLPAGASYEQYF. CDR3 DNA sequence: TGTGCCAGCAGCTTGCCCGCGGGGGCCTCCTACGAGCAGTACTTC. The full variable domain, with the rest looked up from reference TRBV5-4 and TRBJ2-7, is ETGVTQSPTHLIKTRGQQVTLRCSSQSGHNTVSWYQQALGQGPQFIFQYYREEENGRGNFPPRFSGLQFPNYSSELNVNALELDDSALYLCASSLPAGASYEQYFGPGTRLTVT.